This T cell receptor (beta chain) stems from a study of T cells in localized non-small cell lung cancer. The CDR3 loop spans 14 amino acids. Trimming shortened V by 0 bases and J by 3 bases, and 8 bases separated the two germline ends. Germline lookup yields CDR1 LNHNV and CDR2 YYDKDF (reference sequence). Assay used: immunoSEQ multiplex PCR; TCRdb lists only in-frame clones, some missing. The table has 75,000 to 80,000 clones, about 88% seen once. The source is a woman aged 40-69 years with stage I squamous cell lung carcinoma. The material sequenced was peripheral blood, taken before any cancer treatment. The chain combines TRBV15 with TRBJ2-5; perhaps TRBD1 as D (7 bases). The CDR3 sequence is CATSRDRGEETQYF. The CDR3 region has the DNA TGTGCCACCAGCAGAGACAGGGGGGAAGAGACCCAGTACTTC.